This T cell receptor beta chain came from a study of Ad26.COV2.S vaccination and SARS-CoV-2 variants. Treatment indicated: around 19 received Ad26.COV2.S at low or high dose, single or two shots; roughly 5 received placebo; per-sample allocation not given. All samples were drawn on day 63, counting from the first vaccine or placebo injection. Note on this clone: Its specificity is unknown.

After removal of 1 base from V and 4 bases from J, the junction contained 12 bases not matched to a gene. Germline V CDR1 and CDR2: LGHDT, YNNKEL (reference sequence). The CDR3 length is 18 residues. Study-wide points: Placebo recipients and vaccine recipients were similar in non-spike TCR breadth. Spike-specific TCR breadth was greater in vaccine than placebo recipients.

Using immunoSEQ multiplex PCR, the repertoire was profiled, and TCRdb retains in-frame clones only, with some absent. The sample records fewer than 400,000 clones, roughly nine tenths being singletons. This specimen consisted of peripheral blood, obtained in a trial of Ad26.COV2.S vaccine versus placebo. This chain joins TRBV3-1 (or the pseudogene TRBV3-2) and TRBJ2-1; 8 bases fit TRBD2. This receptor was identified in a person aged 18-65 years who received the Ad26.COV2.S COVID-19 vaccine or a placebo. The CDR3 DNA follows: TGTGCCAGCAGCCAAGTGGGGGAGGCGGGGGGCCTTTACAATGAGCAGTTCTTC. This sequence encodes CASSQVGEAGGLYNEQFF.